The sequence of this T cell receptor (beta chain) was determined in a study of neurological immune-mediated disorders (dated by TCRdb to about 2019). Notes on the research overall: Of the approximately 34 multiple sclerosis patients, 31 had relapsing-remitting MS and 3 had secondary progressive MS. Longitudinal samples, technical triplicates and paired sorted CD4+ and CD8+ T-cell subsets, alongside PBMC samples, were included among the approximately 110 TCR-beta libraries. Longitudinal HAM/TSP and healthy donors were sampled at 3 time-points each (roughly 3-40 month intervals). The cohort was made up of 68 subjects, consisting of some 14 HAM/TSP patients, about 35 multiple sclerosis patients and some 20 healthy controls. The study compared peripheral blood TCR-beta repertoires of HTLV-I-associated myelopathy (HAM/TSP) patients, multiple sclerosis patients and healthy controls using UMI-based sequencing. Study-wide findings and limitations: Repertoires from 18 of 34 MS patients were grouped by phylogenetic analysis into a cluster of related CDR3 sequences, suggesting a possible repertoire-level signature. No clinical or MRI features were associated with the MS cluster, and the authors said that larger cohorts are needed. No identical CDR3 amino acid sequences were shared among expanded clones across subjects, suggesting private TCR-beta repertoires in all groups. TCR clonal expansion was greatest in HAM/TSP patients and smallest in MS patients, who ranked below even healthy controls.

cDNA was synthesized by template-switch 5'RACE using a primer with a 10-nucleotide random unique molecular identifier that tagged each TCR transcript. Every sequencing run covered 15-18 subjects and yielded more than 160 million TCR-beta sequences. Total RNA was extracted with the RNeasy kit. TCR-beta VDJ regions were amplified with primers for the TCR constant region and the 5'RACE anchor, using the KAPA Real-time Library Amplification kit. A first PCR added sample indexes and Illumina adaptors, and a second PCR then raised library yield. The roughly 650 bp TCR product was size-selected on a 2% E-gel SizeSelection system after Ampure bead purification. Before pooling, libraries had their quality checked on a Bioanalyzer, their concentration measured with Qubit, and their quantity determined with the Kapa Library Quantification kit. Libraries were sequenced paired-end 2 x 150 bp on an Illumina HiSeq 2500. To increase sequence diversity, about 25-31% phiX was spiked into each library pool. Per the source publication's procedure: Quality-filtered reads were processed with the UMI-based MiGEC pipeline, which removed over 85% of raw TCR sequences during error correction. IMGT germline references were used for aligning VDJ genes, and each clonotype was defined as a unique CDR3 amino acid sequence together with its V-J genes. Clonal expansion, Shannon diversity and CDR3 relatedness (CalcPairwiseDistances, ClusterSamples) were evaluated with VDJtools, and phylogenetic trees were built with CLCbio workbench. Clones with at least 8 unique UMIs were defined as expanded, with this threshold being based on coefficient-of-variation modelling across technical triplicates. TCRdb handled the public reads itself, with Q25 trimming in fastp and clone calling in MiXCR, and kept productive beta chains. Identical CDR3 proteins give one entry, which carries the most common genes and DNA. The V and J calls and clone size come from TCRdb's table, not from the authors' own analysis. Within this sample are some 89,000 distinct CDR3 sequences, with 3.5% to 4.5% of them counted one time only. The biggest ten clones account for approximately 5.8% of the sample.

In this sample, this clonotype turned up many times. The antigen it recognizes is unknown. No base qualities exist here, and no much larger clone lies one base off it. In the paper's terms, the time point label means: longitudinal time-point 3. For the unsorted PBMC libraries, 2 million PBMCs were stored in RNAlater at -80 degrees C until RNA extraction and were used to generate the libraries. The multiple sclerosis patients were enrolled in a US clinical protocol that used magnetic resonance imaging to evaluate disease progression. Peripheral blood was subjected to Ficoll-Hypaque density gradient centrifugation to isolate PBMCs, which were then cryopreserved in liquid nitrogen. Based on the germline V gene, the CDR1 and CDR2 sequences are SGHRS and YFSETQ. The CDR3 starts with the cysteine, ends with the phenylalanine, and has 16 residues. The only DNA kept is the CDR3, 48 bases in frame from the first base. V loses 0 bases, J loses 0 bases, and the germline ends lie 13 bases apart.

The specimen was PBMCs. The TCR sequence derives from a woman aged 55-69 years with multiple sclerosis. The chain couples TRBV5-1 to TRBJ2-7; the D segment could be TRBD1, given 5 matching bases. The CDR3 region reads CASSLALDKTSYEQYF. The DNA is as follows: TGCGCCAGCAGCTTGGCCTTGGACAAAACCTCCTACGAGCAGTACTTC.